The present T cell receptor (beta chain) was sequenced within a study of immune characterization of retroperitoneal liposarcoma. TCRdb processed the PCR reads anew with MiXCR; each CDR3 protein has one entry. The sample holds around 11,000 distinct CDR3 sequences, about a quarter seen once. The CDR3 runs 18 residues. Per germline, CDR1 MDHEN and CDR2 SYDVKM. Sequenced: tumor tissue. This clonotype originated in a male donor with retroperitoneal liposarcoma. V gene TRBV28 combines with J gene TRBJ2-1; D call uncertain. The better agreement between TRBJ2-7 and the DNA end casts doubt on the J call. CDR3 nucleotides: TGTGCCAGCAGTTTCTCGTTAATTTCGCCTGATTCAACCAACGAGCAGTACTTC. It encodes CASSFSLISPDSTNEQYF.